This T cell receptor (beta chain) was identified during a study of blood T cell repertoires in COVID-19. Study-level background: T cells, B-cell-depleted T cells, or PBMCs provided the cDNA or gDNA that served as material.

V was clipped by 10 bases and J by 1 base, with 20 bases between them. The germline V gene has CDR1 MNHEY and CDR2 SVGAGI. This CDR3 has 15 amino acids. The protocol was immunoSEQ multiplex PCR, while the TCRdb copy is restricted to in-frame clones and leaves out a portion. The table includes about 70,000 clones, around 80% detected once. The chain combines TRBV6-5 with TRBJ2-7; the D gene is possibly TRBD2 (5 bases). The source material was peripheral blood. This TCR was sampled from a man aged 65 to 85 who had recovered from COVID-19. The DNA of the CDR3 is TGTGCCACCATCTCCCTGGCGGGTATATCCTACGAGCAGTACTTC. It specifies CATISLAGISYEQYF.